This TCR beta chain was captured in a study of T cell clones after liver transplantation. The CDR3 length is 14 residues. Germline V gene data show CDR1 as MGHRA and CDR2 as YSYEKL. Trimming cost V 7 bases and J 1 base, with 13 bases left between them. Produced via immunoSEQ multiplex PCR; TCRdb's table is partial and in-frame only. The sample consists of roughly 80,000 clones, roughly 83% of them appearing once. This clone has a handful of counts. Sequences were derived from CD4+ T cells from blood, sampled at the 22-month timepoint. The V gene is TRBV4-1, the J gene TRBJ2-5, with D perhaps being TRBD1 or TRBD2 (5 bases each). This sequence originates from a human patient who received a liver transplant. Some T cells could come from the graft donor. The CDR3 is CASTRGGGQETQYF. CDR3 in DNA: TGCGCCAGCACCAGAGGTGGGGGCCAAGAGACCCAGTACTTC.